Here is one T cell receptor beta chain with its context. V lost 5 bases to trimming and J lost 0 bases, with 11 bases between them. Germline V CDR1 and CDR2: MNHEY, SVGEGT. The CDR3 spans 15 residues. These data are taken from a study of blood T cell repertoires in COVID-19. In the study overall: Acute and convalescent COVID-19 specimens originated in the United States, Italy and Spain. PBMCs, B-cell-depleted T cells, or T cells were the source of the cDNA or gDNA that made up the material.

As processed by the authors: Reference gene primer amplification gave estimated nucleated cell counts. Sequenced by immunoSEQ multiplex PCR; TCRdb stores in-frame clones only, minus some. The V and J calls and the clone size are those of that table, but D and trimming were determined from the DNA. Among about 100,000 clones listed, roughly four fifths were seen once. This chain joins TRBV6-2 or TRBV6-3 and TRBJ1-3, with D perhaps TRBD1 (6 bases). The receptor's source is a man between 65 and 85 years old with active or convalescent COVID-19. What was sequenced was peripheral blood. The CDR3 sequence is CASSRQALSGNTIYF. The CDR3 coding sequence is TGTGCCAGCAGTCGACAGGCCCTCTCTGGAAACACCATATATTTT.